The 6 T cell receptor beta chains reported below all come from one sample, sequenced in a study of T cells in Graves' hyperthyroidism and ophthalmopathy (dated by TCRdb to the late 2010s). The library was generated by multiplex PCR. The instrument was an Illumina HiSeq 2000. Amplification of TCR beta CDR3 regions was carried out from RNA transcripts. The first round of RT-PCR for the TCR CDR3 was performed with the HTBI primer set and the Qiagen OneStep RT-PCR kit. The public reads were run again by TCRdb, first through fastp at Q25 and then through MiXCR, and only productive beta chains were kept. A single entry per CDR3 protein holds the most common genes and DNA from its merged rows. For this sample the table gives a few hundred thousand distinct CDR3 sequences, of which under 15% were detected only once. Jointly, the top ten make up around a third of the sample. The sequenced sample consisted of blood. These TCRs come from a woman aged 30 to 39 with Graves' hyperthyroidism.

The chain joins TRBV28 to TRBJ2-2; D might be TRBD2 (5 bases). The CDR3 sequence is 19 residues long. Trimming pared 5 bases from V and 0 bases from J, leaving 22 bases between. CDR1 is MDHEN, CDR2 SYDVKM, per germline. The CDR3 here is CASSLLLPWTRTNTGELFF. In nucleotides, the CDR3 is TGTGCCAGCAGTCTTCTCCTCCCTTGGACTCGGACGAACACCGGGGAGCTGTTTTTT.

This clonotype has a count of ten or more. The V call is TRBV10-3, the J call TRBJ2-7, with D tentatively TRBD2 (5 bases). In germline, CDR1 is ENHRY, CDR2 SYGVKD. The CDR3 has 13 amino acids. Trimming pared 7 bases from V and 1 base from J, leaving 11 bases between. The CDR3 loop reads CAINDGVSYEQYF. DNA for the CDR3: TGTGCCATCAATGACGGGGTTTCCTACGAGCAGTACTTC.

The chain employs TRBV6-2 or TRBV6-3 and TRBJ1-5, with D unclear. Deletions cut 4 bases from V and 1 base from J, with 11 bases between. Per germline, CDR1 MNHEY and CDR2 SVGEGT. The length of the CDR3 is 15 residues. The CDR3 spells CASSSDGRSNQPQHF. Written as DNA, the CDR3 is TGTGCCAGCAGTTCCGACGGAAGGAGCAATCAGCCCCAGCATTTT.

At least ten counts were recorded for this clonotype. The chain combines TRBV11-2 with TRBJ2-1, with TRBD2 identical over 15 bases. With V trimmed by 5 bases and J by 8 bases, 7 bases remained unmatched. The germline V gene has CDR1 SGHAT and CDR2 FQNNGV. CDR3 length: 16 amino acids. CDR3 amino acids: CASSPRWTSGRDEQFF. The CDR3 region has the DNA TGTGCCAGCAGCCCCCGATGGACTAGCGGGAGGGATGAGCAGTTCTTC.

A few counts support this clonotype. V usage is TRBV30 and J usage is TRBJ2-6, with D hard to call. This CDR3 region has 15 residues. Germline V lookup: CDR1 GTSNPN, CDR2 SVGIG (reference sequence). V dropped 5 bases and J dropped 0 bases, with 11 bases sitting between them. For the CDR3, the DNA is TGTGCCTGGGGGGAAGGGTTCTCTGGGGCCAACGTCCTGACTTTC. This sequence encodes CAWGEGFSGANVLTF. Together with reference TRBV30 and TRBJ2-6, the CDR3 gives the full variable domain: SQTIHQWPATLVQPVGSPLSLECTVEGTSNPNLYWYRQAAGRGLQLLFYSVGIGQISSEVPQNLSASRPQDRQFILSSKKLLLSDSGFYLCAWGEGFSGANVLTFGAGSRLTVL.

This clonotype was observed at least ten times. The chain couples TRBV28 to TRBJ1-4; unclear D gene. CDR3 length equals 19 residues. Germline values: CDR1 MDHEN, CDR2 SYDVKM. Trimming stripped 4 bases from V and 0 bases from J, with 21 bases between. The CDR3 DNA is TGTGCCAGCAGTTCCCCCGGACCCGTGGAGATAGCAACTAATGAAAAACTGTTTTTT. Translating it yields CASSSPGPVEIATNEKLFF. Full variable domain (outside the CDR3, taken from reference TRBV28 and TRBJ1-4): DVKVTQSSRYLVKRTGEKVFLECVQDMDHENMFWYRQDPGLGLRLIYFSYDVKMKEKGDIPEGYSVSREKKERFSLILESASTNQTSMYLCASSSPGPVEIATNEKLFFGSGTQLSVL.